This T cell receptor beta chain is from a study of blood T cell repertoires in COVID-19. Study at large: The study drew acute and convalescent COVID-19 samples from the United States, Italy and Spain. PBMCs, B-cell-depleted T cells, or T cells provided the cDNA or gDNA that made up the material.

CDR1 and CDR2 (germline): SQVTM, ANQGSEA. The CDR3 is made up of 12 amino acids. V shed 3 bases and J shed 7 bases, with 10 bases lying between them. Authors' processing steps: How many nucleated cells were present was estimated from reference gene primer amplification. Profiled with immunoSEQ multiplex PCR; TCRdb holds only in-frame clones, not every one. V and J calls and clone size are those listed in that table; D and trimming were worked out from the DNA. Among approximately 280,000 clones listed, over 75% were seen once. This clone has a single count. V usage is TRBV29-1 and J usage is TRBJ2-1; TRBD1 is a possible D gene (6 bases). The TCR comes from a woman in her sixties or seventies with acute or convalescent COVID-19. The specimen sequenced was peripheral blood. The CDR3 sequence: CSVEKQGNEQFF. The CDR3 DNA sequence: TGCAGCGTTGAGAAACAGGGTAATGAGCAGTTCTTC.